This T cell receptor beta chain emerged from a study of blood T cell repertoires in COVID-19. At the level of the study: Acute and convalescent COVID-19 specimens originated in the United States, Italy and Spain.

This CDR3 has 15 residues. With V trimmed by 3 bases and J by 3 bases, 5 bases remained unmatched. Germline assignment: CDR1 SEHNR and CDR2 FQNEAQ (reference sequence). Original analysis: The assay estimated nucleated cells by amplifying reference gene primers. Clones were sequenced by immunoSEQ multiplex PCR, and TCRdb holds only the in-frame ones, with some missing. For V, J and clone size, that table is used; D and trimming come from the DNA. The table includes approximately 89,000 clones, over 75% detected once. Sequenced input: peripheral blood. The gene calls are TRBV7-9 and TRBJ2-4, with 7 nucleotides matching TRBD2. The TCR was taken from a woman between 70 and 85 years old with acute or convalescent COVID-19. In DNA form, the CDR3 reads TGTGCCAGCAGCTTCGGCGGGGGAGGCAAAAACATTCAGTACTTC. It codes for CASSFGGGGKNIQYF.